This TCR beta chain comes out of a study of beta chain features in type 1 diabetes. Study-wide results and limits: More deletions and fewer insertions at VDJ junctions were seen in type 1 diabetes patients.

Every isolated RNA sample was fully reverse transcribed, so sequencing captured expressed TCRB transcripts. The assay was immunoSEQ multiplex PCR, and TCRdb's table has in-frame clones only and misses some. The sample holds about 930,000 clones, 15% to 20% seen once. Trimming took 5 bases from V and 3 from J, leaving 10 bases between them. Germline CDR1 is SEHNR and CDR2 is FQNEAQ (reference sequence). The CDR3 runs to 13 residues. On this clone itself: Antigen: not known.

The receptor's source is a woman aged 18-29 years in good health. This chain joins TRBV7-9 and TRBJ1-2, with no clear D. Input material: naive CD4+ T cells from blood. The CDR3 loop reads CASSITADYGYTF. The CDR3 DNA follows: TGTGCCAGCAGCATTACAGCTGACTATGGCTACACCTTC.